Included here is one TCR beta chain sequence, with context. Its antigen remains undetermined. No base-level quality is on record; no much larger clone is a single base apart. This sample is part of a study of glioma-infiltrating T cells after dendritic cell vaccination (dated by TCRdb to 2015 to 2016). A note on the overall study: A cohort of roughly 15 glioblastoma patients from Phase I and II dendritic cell vaccination trials was included, of whom 9 were newly diagnosed and 6 had recurrent disease. Patients received autologous tumor lysate-pulsed dendritic cell vaccination between about 2003 and 2012. The vaccine consisted of monocyte-derived dendritic cells cultured less than eight days with IL-4 and GM-CSF, then pulsed overnight with autologous tumor lysate. Patients received three intradermal dendritic cell vaccine injections at biweekly intervals in the arm below the axilla. Deep sequencing of TCR beta CDR3 regions was used to quantify tumor-infiltrating lymphocyte content and compare tumor and blood repertoires in dendritic cell-vaccinated glioblastoma patients. TCR sequencing metrics, including TIL content and tumor-blood repertoire overlap, were correlated with survival after dendritic cell vaccination.

The germline V gene (reference sequence) yields MNHNY for CDR1 and SVGAGI for CDR2. Trimming takes 6 bases from V and 3 bases from J, and the germline ends sit 12 bases apart. Inclusive of the bounding cysteine and phenylalanine, the CDR3 is 14 residues long. Just the 42-base CDR3 DNA is kept, in frame starting at base 1. Patients were selected on the basis of adequate residual fresh-frozen tumor tissue and more than two years of available survival data. An isocitrate dehydrogenase mutation was not carried by any of the glioblastoma patients, although molecular status was otherwise variable. PBMC were collected before vaccination, two weeks after the third vaccination, and at tumor progression when it occurred. The Qiagen DNeasy Blood extraction Kit was used to extract genomic DNA. Findings and caveats that apply to the study as a whole: The cohort was small and heterogeneous, only a few patients had full blood and tumor sets, and even fewer had initial-recurrent tumor pairs. No direct relationship between TCR clonality and survival was found, suggesting a diverse polyclonal response may matter. After dendritic cell vaccination, a higher estimated pretreatment TIL content predicted longer time to progression and overall survival. The response model built on TCR overlap across three groups was characterized as speculative, with prospective validation still needed.

TCRB CDR3 regions were amplified from roughly 1.8 ug genomic DNA, or all available DNA if less, using the immunoSEQ assay. For multiplex PCR, 60 forward primers for TCR V beta segments and 13 reverse primers for J beta segments were used. To estimate the number of reads per starting template, synthetic control templates were added to each sample at limiting dilution. Reads of 87 bp were generated by sequencing on the Illumina HiSeq System. On the authors' methods: PCR and sequencing errors were removed by a nearest neighbor algorithm that merged closely related sequences. TCR overlap was measured as the percentage of unique tumor TCR beta sequences that were also present in the peripheral blood of the same patient. TCRdb holds this immuneACCESS table with in-frame rearrangements only. Some clones are missing; in checked studies, unresolved V genes explain under half, and the rest has no known cause. The V and J calls and clone size come from that table; D and trimming were worked out from the DNA. In all, the sample holds about 67,000 clones, and approximately 80% of those were seen once. The ten biggest clones cover roughly 7.9% of the sample.

This sequence uses TRBV6-6 and TRBJ2-4; a confident D gene designation cannot be given. The sequenced sample was blood, obtained before dendritic cell vaccination. The TCR originated in a human donor with glioblastoma. The DNA sequence follows: TGTGCCAGCAGCCCCGGCGGCGGCAAAAACATTCAGTACTTC. Its coded protein is CASSPGGGKNIQYF.